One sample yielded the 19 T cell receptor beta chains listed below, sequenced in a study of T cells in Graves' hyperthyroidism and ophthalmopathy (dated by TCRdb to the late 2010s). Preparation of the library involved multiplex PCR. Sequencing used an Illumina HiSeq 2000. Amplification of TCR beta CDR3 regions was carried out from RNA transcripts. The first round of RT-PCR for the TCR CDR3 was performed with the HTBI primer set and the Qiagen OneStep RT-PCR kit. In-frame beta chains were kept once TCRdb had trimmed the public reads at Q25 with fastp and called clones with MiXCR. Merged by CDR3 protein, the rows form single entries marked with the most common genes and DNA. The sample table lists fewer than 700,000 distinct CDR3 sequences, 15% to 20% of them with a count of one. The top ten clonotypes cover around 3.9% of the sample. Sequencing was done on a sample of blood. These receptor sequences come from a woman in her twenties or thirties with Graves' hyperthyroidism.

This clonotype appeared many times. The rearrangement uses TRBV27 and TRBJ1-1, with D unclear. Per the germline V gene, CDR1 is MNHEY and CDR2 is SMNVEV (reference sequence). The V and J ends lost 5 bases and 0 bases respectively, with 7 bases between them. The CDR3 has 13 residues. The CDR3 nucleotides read TGTGCCAGCAGTGCCCAAATGAACACTGAAGCTTTCTTT. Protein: CASSAQMNTEAFF.

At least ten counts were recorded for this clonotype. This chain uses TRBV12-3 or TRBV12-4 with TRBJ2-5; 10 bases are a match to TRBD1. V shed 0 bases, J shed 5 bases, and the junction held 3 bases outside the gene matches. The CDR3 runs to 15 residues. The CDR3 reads CASSLATGGLETQYF. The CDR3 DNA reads TGTGCCAGCAGTTTAGCGACAGGGGGCCTGGAGACCCAGTACTTC.

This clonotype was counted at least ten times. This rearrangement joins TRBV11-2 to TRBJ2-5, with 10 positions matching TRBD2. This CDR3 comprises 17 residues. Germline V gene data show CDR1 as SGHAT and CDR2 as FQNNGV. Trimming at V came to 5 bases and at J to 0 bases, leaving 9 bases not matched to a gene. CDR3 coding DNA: TGTGCCAGCAGCCCACTAGCGGGACGGGCAAACCAAGAGACCCAGTACTTC. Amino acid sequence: CASSPLAGRANQETQYF.

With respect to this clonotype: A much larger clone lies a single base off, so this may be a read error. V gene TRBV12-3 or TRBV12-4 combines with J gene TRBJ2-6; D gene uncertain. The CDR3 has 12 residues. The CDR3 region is CTSSRTPGVLTF. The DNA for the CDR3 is TGTACCAGCAGCCGGACCCCGGGCGTCCTGACTTTC.

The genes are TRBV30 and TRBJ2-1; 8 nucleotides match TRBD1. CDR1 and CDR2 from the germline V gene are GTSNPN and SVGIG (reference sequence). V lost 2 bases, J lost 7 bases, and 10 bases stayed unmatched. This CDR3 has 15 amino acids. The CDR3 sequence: CAWSLGTGPKNEQFF. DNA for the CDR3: TGTGCCTGGAGTCTGGGGACAGGACCAAAAAATGAGCAGTTCTTC.

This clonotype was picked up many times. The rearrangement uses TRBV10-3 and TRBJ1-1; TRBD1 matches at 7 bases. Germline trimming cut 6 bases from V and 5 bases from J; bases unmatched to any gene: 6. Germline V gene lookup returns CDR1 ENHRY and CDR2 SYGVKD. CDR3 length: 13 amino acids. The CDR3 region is CAIRDREGTEAFF. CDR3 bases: TGTGCCATCAGAGACAGGGAGGGTACTGAAGCTTTCTTT.

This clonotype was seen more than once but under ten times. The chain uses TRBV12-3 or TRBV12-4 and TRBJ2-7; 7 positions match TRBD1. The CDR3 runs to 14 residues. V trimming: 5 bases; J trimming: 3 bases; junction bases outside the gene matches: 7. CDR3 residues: CASSTTGSYYEQYF. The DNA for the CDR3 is TGTGCCAGCAGTACGACAGGGAGTTACTACGAGCAGTACTTC.

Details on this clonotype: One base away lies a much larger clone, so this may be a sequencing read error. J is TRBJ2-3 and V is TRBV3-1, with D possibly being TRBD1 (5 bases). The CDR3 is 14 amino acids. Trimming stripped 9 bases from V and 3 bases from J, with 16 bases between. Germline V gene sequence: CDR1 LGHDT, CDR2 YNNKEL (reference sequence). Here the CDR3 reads CASNDKGRTDTQYF. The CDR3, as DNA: TGTGCCAGTAACGACAAGGGGCGGACAGATACGCAGTATTTT.

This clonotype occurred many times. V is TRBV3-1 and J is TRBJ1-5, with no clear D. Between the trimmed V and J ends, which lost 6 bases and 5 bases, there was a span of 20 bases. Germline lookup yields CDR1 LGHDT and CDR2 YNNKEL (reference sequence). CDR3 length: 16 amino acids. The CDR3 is CASRGKRSIEYQPQHF. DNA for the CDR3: TGTGCCAGCAGGGGAAAGAGGAGTATAGAATATCAGCCCCAGCATTTT.

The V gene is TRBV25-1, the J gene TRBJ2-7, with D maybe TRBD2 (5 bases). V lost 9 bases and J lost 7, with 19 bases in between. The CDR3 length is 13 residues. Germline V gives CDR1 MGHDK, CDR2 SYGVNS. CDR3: CASQWTGMREQYF. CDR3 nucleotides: TGTGCCAGTCAATGGACGGGGATGAGGGAGCAGTACTTC.

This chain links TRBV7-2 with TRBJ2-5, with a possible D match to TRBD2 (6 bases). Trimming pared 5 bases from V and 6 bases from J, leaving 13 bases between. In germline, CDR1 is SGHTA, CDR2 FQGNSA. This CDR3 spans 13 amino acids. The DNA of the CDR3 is TGTGCCAGCAGCCAAGCCGCGGGGAAGACCCAGTACTTC. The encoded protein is CASSQAAGKTQYF.

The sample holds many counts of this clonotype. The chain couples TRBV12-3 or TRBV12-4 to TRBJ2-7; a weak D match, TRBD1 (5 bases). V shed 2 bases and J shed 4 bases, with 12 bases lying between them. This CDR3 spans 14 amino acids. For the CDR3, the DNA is TGTGCCAGCAGTTTATCAGGGTATTATTACGAGCAGTACTTC. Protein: CASSLSGYYYEQYF.

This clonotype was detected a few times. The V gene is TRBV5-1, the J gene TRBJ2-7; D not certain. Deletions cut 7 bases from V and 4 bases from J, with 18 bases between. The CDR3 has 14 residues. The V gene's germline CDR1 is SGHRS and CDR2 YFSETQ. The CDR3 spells CASRIGARIYEQYF. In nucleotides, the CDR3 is TGCGCCAGCCGCATAGGAGCCAGGATTTACGAGCAGTACTTC.

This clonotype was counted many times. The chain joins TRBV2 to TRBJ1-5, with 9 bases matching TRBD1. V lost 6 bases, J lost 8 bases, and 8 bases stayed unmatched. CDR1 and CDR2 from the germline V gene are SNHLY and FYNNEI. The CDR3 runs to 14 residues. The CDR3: CASSLDRGGEPQHF. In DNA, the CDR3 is TGTGCCAGCAGCCTGGACAGGGGAGGGGAGCCCCAGCATTTT.

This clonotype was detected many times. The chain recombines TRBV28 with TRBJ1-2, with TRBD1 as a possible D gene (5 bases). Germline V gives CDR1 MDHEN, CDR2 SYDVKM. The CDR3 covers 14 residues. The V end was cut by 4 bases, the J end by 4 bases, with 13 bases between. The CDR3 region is CASSSRDGFYGYTF. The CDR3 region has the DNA TGTGCCAGCAGTTCCAGGGACGGTTTCTATGGCTACACCTTC.

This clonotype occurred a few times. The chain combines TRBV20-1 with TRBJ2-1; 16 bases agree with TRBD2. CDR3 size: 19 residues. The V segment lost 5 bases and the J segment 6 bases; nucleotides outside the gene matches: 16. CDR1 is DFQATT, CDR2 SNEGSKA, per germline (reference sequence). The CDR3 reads CSASRPGLAGGQGFNEQFF. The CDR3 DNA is TGCAGTGCTTCACGCCCGGGACTAGCGGGAGGGCAGGGGTTCAATGAGCAGTTCTTC.

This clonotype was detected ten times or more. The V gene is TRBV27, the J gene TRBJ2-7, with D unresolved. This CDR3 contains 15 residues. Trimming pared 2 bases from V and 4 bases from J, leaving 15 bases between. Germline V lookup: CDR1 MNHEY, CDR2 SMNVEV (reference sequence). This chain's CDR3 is CASSLAREPLYEQYF. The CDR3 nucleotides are TGTGCCAGCAGTTTAGCTAGGGAACCACTATACGAGCAGTACTTC.

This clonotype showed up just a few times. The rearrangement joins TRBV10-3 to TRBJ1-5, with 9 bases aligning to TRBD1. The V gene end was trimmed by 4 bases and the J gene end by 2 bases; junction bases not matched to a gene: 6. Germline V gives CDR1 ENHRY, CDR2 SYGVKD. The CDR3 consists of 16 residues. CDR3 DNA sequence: TGTGCCATCAGTGGCACAGGGGGCGCCGGCAATCAGCCCCAGCATTTT. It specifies CAISGTGGAGNQPQHF.

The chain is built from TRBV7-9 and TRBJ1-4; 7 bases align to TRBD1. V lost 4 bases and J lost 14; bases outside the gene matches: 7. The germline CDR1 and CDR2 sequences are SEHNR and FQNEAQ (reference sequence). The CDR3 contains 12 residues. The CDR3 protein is CASSSLQGFLFF. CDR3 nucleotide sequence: TGTGCCAGCAGCTCCCTACAGGGGTTTCTGTTTTTT.